The 22 T cell receptor beta chains below were found in one sample sequenced in a study of blood T cell repertoires in COVID-19. Here immunoSEQ multiplex PCR was the method, and the copy in TCRdb shows in-frame clones only, minus some. The sample yields about 9,600 clones, roughly 87% seen once. What was sequenced was peripheral blood. These receptor sequences come from a human donor in a cohort sampled during active COVID-19.

The gene calls are TRBV6-5 and TRBJ1-4, with D possibly TRBD1 on 6 matching bases. The CDR3 consists of 13 residues. Trimming removed 9 bases at V and 10 bases at J, with 18 bases between. Germline V gene data show CDR1 as MNHEY and CDR2 as SVGAGI. Written as DNA, the CDR3 is TGTGCCAGTGGACGGGGGGCAGCGGGAAAACTGTTTTTT. Translating gives CASGRGAAGKLFF.

This rearrangement joins TRBV6-5 to TRBJ2-2; a weak D match, TRBD2 (5 bases). With 6 bases removed from V and 7 bases from J, the gap between germline ends came to 12 bases. Germline CDR1 MNHEY, CDR2 SVGAGI. This CDR3 spans 13 amino acids. The CDR3, as DNA: TGTGCCAGCAGCGAGCAGGAGGTCGGGGAGCTGTTTTTT. Protein sequence: CASSEQEVGELFF.

The count of this clone is one. The chain employs TRBV7-2 and TRBJ2-7, with TRBD2 matching 9 bases. The CDR3 is made up of 15 amino acids. Germline V gives CDR1 SGHTA, CDR2 FQGNSA. V trimming: 3 bases; J trimming: 3 bases; junction bases outside the gene matches: 6. The CDR3 DNA sequence: TGTGCCAGCAGCTTCCTAGCGGGGAGGTACTACGAGCAGTACTTC. Translation: CASSFLAGRYYEQYF.

This chain joins TRBV18 and TRBJ1-5, with 10 positions matching TRBD1. The CDR3 runs 16 residues. Germline V gives CDR1 KGHSH, CDR2 LQKENI. The V segment lost 3 bases and the J segment 6 bases; nucleotides outside the gene matches: 8. The CDR3 region has the DNA TGTGCCAGCTCACCGGGACAGGGGATAGTCCGTCAGCCCCAGCATTTT. It yields the protein CASSPGQGIVRQPQHF.

The chain combines TRBV5-1 with TRBJ1-1, with D uncertain. The CDR3 is 11 amino acids. V lost 4 bases, J lost 9 bases, and 10 bases lay in between. Germline V gives CDR1 SGHRS, CDR2 YFSETQ. The CDR3: CASSDQNQAFF. The DNA for the CDR3 is TGCGCCAGCAGCGATCAGAACCAAGCTTTCTTT.

The chain recombines TRBV19 with TRBJ1-1, with 9 bases matching TRBD1. After removal of 7 bases from V and 2 bases from J, the junction contained 5 bases not matched to a gene. The CDR3 covers 14 residues. Germline assignment: CDR1 LNHDA and CDR2 SQIVND (reference sequence). The CDR3 sequence: CASTRDRVNTEAFF. In DNA, the CDR3 is TGTGCCAGTACCCGGGACAGGGTAAACACTGAAGCTTTCTTT. The full variable domain, rest sourced from reference TRBV19 and TRBJ1-1, is DGGITQSPKYLFRKEGQNVTLSCEQNLNHDAMYWYRQDPGQGLRLIYYSQIVNDFQKGDIAEGYSVSREKKESFPLTVTSAQKNPTAFYLCASTRDRVNTEAFFGQGTRLTVV.

This clone was recorded a few times. The chain joins TRBV14 to TRBJ2-7; 7 nucleotides align to TRBD2. The CDR3 consists of 18 residues. Germline V gene sequence: CDR1 SGHDN, CDR2 FVKESK. After removal of 4 bases from V and 0 bases from J, the junction contained 15 bases not matched to a gene. CDR3 nucleotide sequence: TGTGCCAGCAGCCCCGGGTGGTTTCGGGGGGTGAGCTCCTACGAGCAGTACTTC. It translates to CASSPGWFRGVSSYEQYF.

With regard to this clone: Other DNA sequences within the sample encode an identical CDR3. This rearrangement joins TRBV3-1 (or the pseudogene TRBV3-2) to TRBJ2-4, with TRBD1 identical over 9 bases. CDR1 and CDR2 from the germline V gene are LGHDT and YNNKEL (reference sequence). J gave up 7 bases and V 4 bases, and 5 bases lay outside the gene matches. The CDR3 extends over 14 amino acids. CDR3 sequence (DNA): TGTGCCAGCAGCCCACACGGACAGGGGAACATTCAGTACTTC. The encoded protein is CASSPHGQGNIQYF.

V and J are TRBV9 and TRBJ1-4; weak D call: TRBD1 (5 bases). Between the trimmed V and J ends, which lost 0 bases and 0 bases, there was a span of 9 bases. From germline, CDR1 is SGDLS and CDR2 YYNGEE. The CDR3 totals 16 residues. CDR3 nucleotide sequence: TGTGCCAGCAGCGTAGGAACAGGTACAACTAATGAAAAACTGTTTTTT. This translates into CASSVGTGTTNEKLFF.

V and J are TRBV7-9 and TRBJ1-4; D remains ambiguous. The CDR3 is made up of 13 amino acids. Trimming removed 5 bases at V and 7 bases at J, with 11 bases between. The germline V gene encodes CDR1 SEHNR and CDR2 FQNEAQ (reference sequence). CDR3 sequence reads: CASSIWAGEKLFF. As DNA, the CDR3 is TGTGCCAGCAGCATATGGGCGGGTGAAAAACTGTTTTTT.

The chain couples TRBV6-6 to TRBJ2-1, with TRBD1 identical over 9 bases. Trimming cost V 5 bases and J 0 bases; bases outside gene matches: 8. Germline CDR1 reads MNHNY; CDR2 reads SVGAGI (reference sequence). The CDR3 has 17 amino acids. The CDR3 sequence is CASSPFGTGSSYNEQFF. The CDR3 DNA reads as TGTGCCAGCAGTCCCTTTGGGACAGGGAGCTCCTACAATGAGCAGTTCTTC.

The genes are TRBV7-6 and TRBJ1-3; D call uncertain. The CDR3 spans 14 residues. Germline V lookup: CDR1 SGHVS, CDR2 FNYEAQ. V gave up 5 bases and J gave up 1 base, with 9 bases separating them. Written as DNA, the CDR3 is TGTGCCAGCAGCCCTCGAGATTCTGGAAACACCATATATTTT. Amino acids: CASSPRDSGNTIYF.

The chain combines TRBV2 with TRBJ2-3; no reliable D call. CDR3 length: 14 residues. V was cut by 1 base and J by 2 bases, with 7 bases left in between. CDR1 and CDR2 from the germline V gene are SNHLY and FYNNEI. The CDR3 loop reads CASSEGAPTDTQYF. As DNA, the CDR3 is TGTGCCAGCAGTGAAGGGGCTCCCACAGATACGCAGTATTTT.

The rearrangement uses TRBV19 and TRBJ1-6; 7 bases are a match to TRBD1. With 11 bases clipped from V and 8 bases from J, the junction kept 9 bases outside the gene matches. The CDR3 consists of 13 residues. Germline values: CDR1 LNHDA, CDR2 SQIVND (reference sequence). For the CDR3, the DNA is TGTGCCGGTGCCAGGGACAGCGATTCACCCCTCCACTTT. It specifies CAGARDSDSPLHF.

CDR3 bases: TGTGCCATCAGTGAGAACTTAGCGGGGGCGGACACCGGGGAGCTGTTTTTT. Translated, it gives CAISENLAGADTGELFF. V is TRBV10-3 and J is TRBJ2-2; TRBD2 aligns across 9 bases. The J segment lost 3 bases and the V segment lost 2 bases, leaving 7 bases of the junction unmatched. The CDR3 covers 17 residues. Germline V lookup: CDR1 ENHRY, CDR2 SYGVKD.

The count of this clone is one. The gene calls are TRBV5-1 and TRBJ2-7; D uncertain. The CDR3 spans 15 residues. The germline CDR1 and CDR2 sequences are SGHRS and YFSETQ. V was shortened by 4 bases and J by 6 bases, with 20 bases between the two germline ends. CDR3 in DNA: TGCGCCAGCAGCCCTGGCGGCGGCCCGTTAGGCGAGCAGTACTTC. It codes for CASSPGGGPLGEQYF.

This rearrangement joins TRBV12-5 to TRBJ2-3; D might be TRBD2 (6 bases). The germline gives CDR1 LGHNT, CDR2 FRNRAP. This CDR3 spans 16 amino acids. Trimming pared 6 bases from V and 0 bases from J, leaving 16 bases between. CDR3 in amino acids: CASGPAGRTSTDTQYF. The CDR3 bases are TGTGCTAGTGGGCCTGCGGGGAGAACTAGCACAGATACGCAGTATTTT.

The chain has TRBV2 and TRBJ2-1; D is possibly TRBD2 (6 bases). The CDR3 totals 13 residues. Germline values: CDR1 SNHLY, CDR2 FYNNEI. Trimming pared 6 bases from V and 6 bases from J, leaving 12 bases between. The CDR3 DNA reads as TGTGCCAGCAGCCTGGGGGGAGGCAATGAGCAGTTCTTC. This gives the protein CASSLGGGNEQFF. The full variable domain, completed using reference TRBV2 and TRBJ2-1, is EPEVTQTPSHQVTQMGQEVILRCVPISNHLYFYWYRQILGQKVEFLVSFYNNEISEKSEIFDDQFSVERPDGSNFTLKIRSTKLEDSAMYFCASSLGGGNEQFFGPGTRLTVL.

V gene TRBV18 combines with J gene TRBJ2-3, with 8 nucleotides matching TRBD2. V lost 2 bases, J lost 5 bases, and 9 bases stayed unmatched. This CDR3 is built from 16 residues. The germline gives CDR1 KGHSH, CDR2 LQKENI. The CDR3: CASSPSAAGGRDTQYF. The CDR3 DNA reads TGTGCCAGCTCACCAAGCGCTGCGGGGGGCAGAGATACGCAGTATTTT.

The chain combines TRBV4-1 with TRBJ1-4; D may be TRBD1 (5 bases). The CDR3 runs to 13 residues. V dropped 0 bases and J dropped 10 bases, with 9 bases sitting between them. Germline CDR1 reads MGHRA; CDR2 reads YSYEKL. DNA of the CDR3: TGCGCCAGCAGCCAAGATGGGGGGGGAAAACTGTTTTTT. Translating it yields CASSQDGGGKLFF.

In this sample, this clone turned up a few times. The chain recombines TRBV6-5 with TRBJ1-2, with a weak D call TRBD1 (6 bases). The germline CDR1 and CDR2 sequences are MNHEY and SVGAGI. Trimming took off 2 bases at V and 8 bases at J, with 9 bases between the two ends. There are 12 residues in the CDR3. CDR3 region: CASSYDRRGYTF. The CDR3 nucleotides are TGTGCCAGCAGTTACGACAGGAGGGGCTACACCTTC.

This rearrangement joins TRBV12-3 or TRBV12-4 to TRBJ2-1; no definite D call. The CDR3 spans 12 residues. The V gene lost 5 bases and the J gene lost 4 bases, with 6 bases spanning the gap. CDR3 amino acids: CASSINYNEQFF. The CDR3 DNA is TGTGCCAGCAGTATTAATTACAATGAGCAGTTCTTC.